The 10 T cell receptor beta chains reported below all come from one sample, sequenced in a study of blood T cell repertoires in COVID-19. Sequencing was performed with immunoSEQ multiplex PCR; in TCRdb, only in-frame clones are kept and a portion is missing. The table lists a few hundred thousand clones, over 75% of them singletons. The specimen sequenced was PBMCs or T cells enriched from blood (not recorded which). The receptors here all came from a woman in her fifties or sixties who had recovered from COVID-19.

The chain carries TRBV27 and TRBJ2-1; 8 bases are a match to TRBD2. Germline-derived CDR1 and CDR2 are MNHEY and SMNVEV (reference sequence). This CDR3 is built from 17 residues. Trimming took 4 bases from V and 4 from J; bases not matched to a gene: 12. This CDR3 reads CASSWSLAGPRYNEQFF. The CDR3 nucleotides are TGTGCCAGCAGTTGGTCCTTAGCGGGACCAAGATACAATGAGCAGTTCTTC.

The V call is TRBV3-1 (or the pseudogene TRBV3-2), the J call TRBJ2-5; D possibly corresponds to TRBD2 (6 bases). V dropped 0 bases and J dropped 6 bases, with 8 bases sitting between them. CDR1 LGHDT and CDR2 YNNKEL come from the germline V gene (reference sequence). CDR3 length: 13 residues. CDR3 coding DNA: TGTGCCAGCAGCCAAGATAGCGGCAAGACCCAGTACTTC. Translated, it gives CASSQDSGKTQYF.

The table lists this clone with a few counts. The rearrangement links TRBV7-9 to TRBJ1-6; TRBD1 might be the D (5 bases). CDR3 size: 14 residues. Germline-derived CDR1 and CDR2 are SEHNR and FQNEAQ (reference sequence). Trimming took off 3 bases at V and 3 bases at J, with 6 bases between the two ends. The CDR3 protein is CASSFDSYNSPLHF. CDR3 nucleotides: TGTGCCAGCAGCTTTGACAGCTATAATTCACCCCTCCACTTT.

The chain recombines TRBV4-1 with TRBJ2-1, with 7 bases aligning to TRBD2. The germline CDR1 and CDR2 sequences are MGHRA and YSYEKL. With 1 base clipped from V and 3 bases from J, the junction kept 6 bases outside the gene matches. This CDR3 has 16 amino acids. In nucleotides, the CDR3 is TGCGCCAGCAGCCAAGGAGGACTAGATGTCTACAATGAGCAGTTCTTC. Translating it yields CASSQGGLDVYNEQFF.

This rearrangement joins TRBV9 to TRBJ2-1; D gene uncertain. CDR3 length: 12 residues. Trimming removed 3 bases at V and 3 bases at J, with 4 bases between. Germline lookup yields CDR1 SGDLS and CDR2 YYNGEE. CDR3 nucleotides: TGTGCCAGCAGCGCCTTCTACAATGAGCAGTTCTTC. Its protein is CASSAFYNEQFF.

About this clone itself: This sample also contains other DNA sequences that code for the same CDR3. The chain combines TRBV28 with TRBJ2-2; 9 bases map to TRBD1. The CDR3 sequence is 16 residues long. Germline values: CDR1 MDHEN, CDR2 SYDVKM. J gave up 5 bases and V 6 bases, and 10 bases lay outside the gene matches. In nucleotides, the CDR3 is TGTGCCAGCAGCAGCACCGGGACAGGGTGGACCGGGGAGCTGTTTTTT. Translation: CASSSTGTGWTGELFF. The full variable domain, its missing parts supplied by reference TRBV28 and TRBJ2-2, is DVKVTQSSRYLVKRTGEKVFLECVQDMDHENMFWYRQDPGLGLRLIYFSYDVKMKEKGDIPEGYSVSREKKERFSLILESASTNQTSMYLCASSSTGTGWTGELFFGEGSRLTVL.

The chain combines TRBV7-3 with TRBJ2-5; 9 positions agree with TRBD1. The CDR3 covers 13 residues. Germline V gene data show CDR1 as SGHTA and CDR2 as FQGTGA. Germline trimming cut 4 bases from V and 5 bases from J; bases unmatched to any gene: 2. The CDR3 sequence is CASSSGTGETQYF. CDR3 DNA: TGTGCCAGCAGCTCGGGGACAGGGGAGACCCAGTACTTC. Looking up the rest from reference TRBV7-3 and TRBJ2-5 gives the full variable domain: GAGVSQTPSNKVTEKGKYVELRCDPISGHTALYWYRQSLGQGPEFLIYFQGTGAADDSGLPNDRFFAVRPEGSVSTLKIQRTERGDSAVYLCASSSGTGETQYFGPGTRLLVL.

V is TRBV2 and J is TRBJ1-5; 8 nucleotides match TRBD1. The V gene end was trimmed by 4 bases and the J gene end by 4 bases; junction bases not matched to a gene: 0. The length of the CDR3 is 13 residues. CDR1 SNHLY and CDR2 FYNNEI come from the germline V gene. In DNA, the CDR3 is TGTGCCAGCAGTGGACAGGGGAATCAGCCCCAGCATTTT. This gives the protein CASSGQGNQPQHF.

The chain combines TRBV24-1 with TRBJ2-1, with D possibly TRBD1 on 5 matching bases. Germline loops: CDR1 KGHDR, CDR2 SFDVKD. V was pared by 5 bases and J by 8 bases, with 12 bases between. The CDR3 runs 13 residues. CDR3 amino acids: CATSVYRSHEQFF. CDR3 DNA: TGTGCCACCAGTGTGTACAGGAGCCATGAGCAGTTCTTC.

The CDR3 sequence is CASSLTTSFGETQYF. The CDR3 DNA reads as TGCGCCAGCAGCTTGACCACTAGCTTTGGGGAGACCCAGTACTTC. V and J are TRBV5-1 and TRBJ2-5, with D tentatively TRBD2 (6 bases). V was pared by 1 base and J by 5 bases, with 15 bases between. Germline CDR1 and CDR2: SGHRS and YFSETQ. This CDR3 has 15 amino acids.